These 24 T cell receptor beta chains share one sample of origin, sequenced in a study of blood T cell repertoires in COVID-19. The table came from immunoSEQ multiplex PCR; TCRdb's copy has only in-frame clones and leaves some out. The top ten clones hold over 4% of a sample with around 330,000 clones, approximately 88% of them seen once. The sequencing input was PBMCs or T cells enriched from blood (not recorded which). The receptors were gathered from a man between 60 and 70 years old who had recovered from COVID-19.

This clone was seen a few times. V is TRBV5-1 and J is TRBJ1-2; 7 bases fit TRBD1. The CDR3 extends over 14 amino acids. CDR1 and CDR2 (germline): SGHRS, YFSETQ. The trim removed 1 base at V and 4 bases at J, leaving 4 bases unmatched. CDR3 sequence reads: CASSLTGDGYGYTF. The DNA of the CDR3 is TGCGCCAGCAGCTTGACAGGGGACGGCTATGGCTACACCTTC.

The chain joins TRBV28 to TRBJ1-2; 8 bases are shared with TRBD1. Germline V lookup: CDR1 MDHEN, CDR2 SYDVKM. V was pared by 7 bases and J by 8 bases, with 6 bases of the junction left unmatched. The CDR3 has 12 residues. CDR3 residues: CASTDRVYGYTF. CDR3 nucleotide sequence: TGTGCCAGCACGGACAGGGTATACGGCTACACCTTC.

J is TRBJ1-2 and V is TRBV30; 10 bases line up with TRBD1. Germline CDR1 and CDR2: GTSNPN and SVGIG (reference sequence). Trimming at V came to 5 bases and at J to 8 bases, leaving 17 bases not matched to a gene. CDR3 length: 16 amino acids. CDR3 residues: CAWEGVLGQGVFGYTF. In nucleotides, the CDR3 is TGTGCCTGGGAGGGGGTCTTAGGACAGGGGGTGTTCGGCTACACCTTC. The entire variable domain, with the rest obtained from reference TRBV30 and TRBJ1-2, is as follows: SQTIHQWPATLVQPVGSPLSLECTVEGTSNPNLYWYRQAAGRGLQLLFYSVGIGQISSEVPQNLSASRPQDRQFILSSKKLLLSDSGFYLCAWEGVLGQGVFGYTFGSGTRLTVV.

V is TRBV6-5 and J is TRBJ1-5; the D gene is possibly TRBD1 (5 bases). This CDR3 comprises 14 residues. V dropped 4 bases and J dropped 7 bases, with 14 bases sitting between them. From germline, CDR1 is MNHEY and CDR2 SVGAGI. CDR3 sequence reads: CASSSFQGSQPQHF. CDR3 nucleotides: TGTGCCAGCAGTTCCTTCCAGGGTAGCCAGCCCCAGCATTTT.

CDR3 residues: CASRQVGLLGQPQHF. CDR3 DNA sequence: TGTGCCAGCAGGCAGGTCGGCCTCCTGGGTCAGCCCCAGCATTTT. V is TRBV27 and J is TRBJ1-5, with D unresolved. Trimming cost V 6 bases and J 6 bases, with 18 bases left between them. The CDR3 spans 15 residues. Germline CDR1 and CDR2: MNHEY and SMNVEV (reference sequence).

The chain recombines TRBV27 with TRBJ1-5; D not resolved. CDR1 and CDR2 (germline): MNHEY, SMNVEV (reference sequence). This CDR3 is 14 amino acids long. Trimming shortened V by 7 bases and J by 5 bases, and 15 bases separated the two germline ends. The CDR3 sequence is CASTFPNYHQPQHF. In DNA form, the CDR3 reads TGTGCCAGCACATTCCCTAATTATCATCAGCCCCAGCATTTT.

The CDR3 region has the DNA TGTGCCAGCAGCTTATATGGACAGGGGGCCACTGAAGCTTTCTTT. Its translation is CASSLYGQGATEAFF. The rearrangement joins TRBV7-9 to TRBJ1-1; 11 bases align to TRBD1. Germline CDR1 and CDR2: SEHNR and FQNEAQ (reference sequence). There are 15 residues in the CDR3. Trimming cost V 2 bases and J 4 bases; bases outside gene matches: 3.

The chain joins TRBV24-1 to TRBJ2-5; D possibly corresponds to TRBD1 (5 bases). The length of the CDR3 is 17 residues. The V and J ends lost 5 bases and 0 bases respectively, with 18 bases between them. The germline CDR1 and CDR2 sequences are KGHDR and SFDVKD. CDR3 loop: CATSGGTGAGYQETQYF. In DNA form, the CDR3 reads TGTGCCACCAGTGGGGGCACCGGAGCAGGGTACCAAGAGACCCAGTACTTC.

The chain couples TRBV4-1 to TRBJ2-1; 9 bases line up with TRBD2. CDR3 length: 16 amino acids. V lost 4 bases and J lost 7; bases outside the gene matches: 11. Germline assignment: CDR1 MGHRA and CDR2 YSYEKL. This CDR3 is CASSPFGAGGSNEQFF. The CDR3 nucleotides are TGCGCCAGCAGCCCCTTCGGGGCGGGAGGGTCAAATGAGCAGTTCTTC.

The chain uses TRBV7-9 and TRBJ1-5; D unresolved. The CDR3 consists of 14 residues. Germline V lookup: CDR1 SEHNR, CDR2 FQNEAQ (reference sequence). V lost 2 bases and J 5 bases, leaving 10 bases between the germline ends. CDR3 region: CASSLSGNYQPQHF. The CDR3 nucleotides are TGTGCCAGCAGCTTATCAGGAAATTATCAGCCCCAGCATTTT. The full variable domain, its missing parts supplied by reference TRBV7-9 and TRBJ1-5, is DTGVSQNPRHKITKRGQNVTFRCDPISEHNRLYWYRQTLGQGPEFLTYFQNEAQLEKSRLLSDRFSAERPKGSFSTLEIQRTEQGDSAMYLCASSLSGNYQPQHFGDGTRLSIL.

In this sample, this clone turned up once. This chain links TRBV4-2 with TRBJ1-5; D may be TRBD1 (5 bases). The CDR3 contains 15 residues. Germline assignment: CDR1 LGHNA and CDR2 YNFKEQ. The germline V and J ends were trimmed by 4 bases and 2 bases, with 12 bases remaining between them. CDR3 in amino acids: CASSPSGGGNQPQHF. The CDR3 DNA sequence: TGTGCCAGCAGCCCTTCCGGGGGAGGCAATCAGCCCCAGCATTTT.

This chain uses TRBV9 with TRBJ1-4, with D unresolved. The ends were cut back, 7 bases at V and 7 bases at J, with 14 bases in the middle. Germline CDR1 reads SGDLS; CDR2 reads YYNGEE. The length of the CDR3 is 13 residues. The CDR3 region is CASGLKSSEKLFF. The CDR3 DNA reads as TGTGCCAGCGGCCTTAAATCATCTGAAAAACTGTTTTTT.

V gene TRBV5-8 combines with J gene TRBJ1-3, with D perhaps matching TRBD1 (5 bases). V was trimmed by 6 bases and J by 0 bases, leaving 13 bases between them. Looked up from germline, CDR1 is SGHTS and CDR2 is YDEGEE. The CDR3 runs 15 residues. CDR3 nucleotide sequence: TGTGCCAGCAAACTACAGGTCAGCTCTGGAAACACCATATATTTT. It specifies CASKLQVSSGNTIYF.

This clone showed up just a few times. This rearrangement joins TRBV5-1 to TRBJ1-1; TRBD1 matches at 8 bases. The CDR3 extends over 15 amino acids. Germline lookup yields CDR1 SGHRS and CDR2 YFSETQ. V was clipped by 3 bases and J by 5 bases; unmatched bases: 9. The CDR3 bases are TGCGCCAGCAGCTCGGTACCAACAGGGGGAACTGAAGCTTTCTTT. The encoded protein is CASSSVPTGGTEAFF. The whole variable domain, remainder taken from reference TRBV5-1 and TRBJ1-1, is KAGVTQTPRYLIKTRGQQVTLSCSPISGHRSVSWYQQTPGQGLQFLFEYFSETQRNKGNFPGRFSGRQFSNSRSEMNVSTLELGDSALYLCASSSVPTGGTEAFFGQGTRLTVV.

The rearrangement joins TRBV2 to TRBJ1-3, with unresolved D. Trimming cost V 8 bases and J 3 bases, with 8 bases left between them. The CDR3 is 12 residues long. Germline CDR1 reads SNHLY; CDR2 reads FYNNEI. The CDR3 bases are TGTGCCAGCTCGGGTTTTGGAAACACCATATATTTT. This encodes CASSGFGNTIYF.

The rearrangement uses TRBV6-5 and TRBJ2-5; D remains ambiguous. From germline, CDR1 is MNHEY and CDR2 SVGAGI. This CDR3 has 13 amino acids. With 6 bases removed from V and 2 bases from J, the gap between germline ends came to 10 bases. CDR3 residues: CASSSGSQETQYF. The CDR3, as DNA: TGTGCCAGCAGCTCCGGGTCGCAAGAGACCCAGTACTTC.

The chain carries TRBV7-9 and TRBJ2-1, with TRBD2 as a possible D gene (5 bases). This CDR3 has 12 amino acids. Trimming removed 5 bases from V and 9 bases from J, with 11 bases in between. Germline CDR1 and CDR2: SEHNR and FQNEAQ (reference sequence). The CDR3 coding sequence is TGTGCCAGCAGCCGGGGTGTTGGTGAGCAGTTCTTC. Its protein is CASSRGVGEQFF.

The gene calls are TRBV4-1 and TRBJ2-7; tentative D call: TRBD2 (7 bases). The CDR3 sequence is 15 residues long. Trimming stripped 6 bases from V and 3 bases from J, with 18 bases between. Germline CDR1 MGHRA, CDR2 YSYEKL. CDR3 amino acids: CASSDIVGGGYEQYF. As DNA, the CDR3 is TGCGCCAGCAGTGACATCGTAGGGGGGGGCTACGAGCAGTACTTC.

The chain couples TRBV4-2 to TRBJ2-2; 9 nucleotides agree with TRBD1. Unmatched junction bases numbered 1, after V lost 2 bases and J lost 3 bases. The germline V gene has CDR1 LGHNA and CDR2 YNFKEQ. The CDR3 length is 15 residues. CDR3 bases: TGTGCCAGCAGCCAAAGGGACAGGGACACCGGGGAGCTGTTTTTT. It codes for CASSQRDRDTGELFF.

The CDR3 DNA reads TGTGCCAGCAGCTTGGGTGGGGGGGCCCCGAATACGCAGTATTTT. Translating gives CASSLGGGAPNTQYF. The chain combines TRBV7-2 with TRBJ2-3; the D gene is possibly TRBD2 (7 bases). Germline V CDR1 and CDR2: SGHTA, FQGNSA. The CDR3 length is 15 residues. V lost 3 bases and J 7 bases, leaving 17 bases between the germline ends.

The chain carries TRBV6-5 and TRBJ2-7; 9 bases map to TRBD1. Trimming took 2 bases from V and 4 from J; bases not matched to a gene: 6. CDR1 is MNHEY, CDR2 SVGAGI, per germline. The CDR3 spans 15 residues. The CDR3 bases are TGTGCCAGCAGTTACCGGACAGGGGCTGGGTACGAGCAGTACTTC. As protein: CASSYRTGAGYEQYF.

V gene TRBV11-2 combines with J gene TRBJ2-2; D perhaps matches TRBD2 (5 bases). The CDR3 sequence is 17 residues long. Germline loops: CDR1 SGHAT, CDR2 FQNNGV. Between the trimmed V and J ends, which lost 0 bases and 6 bases, there was a span of 17 bases. The chain's CDR3 is CASSLDGSSVLAGELFF. DNA of the CDR3: TGTGCCAGCAGCTTAGATGGGAGTAGCGTACTTGCCGGGGAGCTGTTTTTT.

The gene calls are TRBV24-1 and TRBJ2-3, with D unresolved. Germline CDR1 and CDR2: KGHDR and SFDVKD. The CDR3 spans 13 residues. V was clipped by 7 bases and J by 0 bases, with 7 bases between them. CDR3 in amino acids: CATRKTSTDTQYF. DNA of the CDR3: TGTGCCACCAGAAAGACTAGCACAGATACGCAGTATTTT.

The chain employs TRBV7-2 and TRBJ2-7; 7 bases fit TRBD2. V gave up 0 bases and J gave up 6 bases; unmatched junction bases: 11. Germline V gene sequence: CDR1 SGHTA, CDR2 FQGNSA. The CDR3 is made up of 16 amino acids. The DNA for the CDR3 is TGTGCCAGCAGCTTAGCGTCCGCTAGCGGTGGGTTCGAGCAGTACTTC. This translates into CASSLASASGGFEQYF.